Below are 19 T cell receptor beta chains sequenced from a single sample in a study of blood T cell repertoires in COVID-19. Sequenced by immunoSEQ multiplex PCR; TCRdb stores in-frame clones only, minus some. The repertoire consists of approximately 350,000 clones, with 80% to 90% occurring once and the leading ten covering about 6%. Material for sequencing was peripheral blood. The receptors were gathered from a woman between 50 and 59 years old with COVID-19, enrolled during active disease.

The rearrangement joins TRBV12-5 to TRBJ1-3, with no clear D. Trimming took 5 bases from V and 2 from J, leaving 10 bases between them. Germline CDR1 is LGHNT and CDR2 is FRNRAP. The CDR3 is 14 amino acids. As DNA, the CDR3 is TGTGCTAGTGGTGGGAGCCTTACTGGAAACACCATATATTTT. Protein sequence: CASGGSLTGNTIYF.

This sequence joins TRBV5-8 and TRBJ1-1, with a possible D match to TRBD1 (5 bases). V gave up 5 bases and J gave up 5 bases, with 16 bases separating them. The CDR3 is 14 residues long. From germline, CDR1 is SGHTS and CDR2 YDEGEE. The CDR3 reads CASRWAGRMTEAFF. The CDR3, as DNA: TGTGCCAGCAGGTGGGCAGGGAGGATGACTGAAGCTTTCTTT.

This chain joins TRBV27 and TRBJ2-7, with D perhaps matching TRBD1 (6 bases). CDR1 and CDR2 (germline): MNHEY, SMNVEV (reference sequence). Trimming stripped 5 bases from V and 2 bases from J, with 10 bases between. CDR3 length: 13 amino acids. The DNA for the CDR3 is TGTGCCAGCAGTCACAGGGCCACCTACGAGCAGTACTTC. Its translation: CASSHRATYEQYF.

This clone appeared a single time. The V call is TRBV7-2, the J call TRBJ1-2; maybe TRBD1 (6 bases). This CDR3 comprises 12 residues. V lost 6 bases to trimming and J lost 5 bases, with 10 bases between them. CDR1 is SGHTA, CDR2 FQGNSA, per germline. The CDR3 loop reads CASSGTNYGYTF. DNA for the CDR3: TGTGCCAGCAGTGGGACAAATTATGGCTACACCTTC.

The rearrangement joins TRBV19 to TRBJ1-2; 7 nucleotides match TRBD1. V was clipped by 5 bases and J by 4 bases; unmatched bases: 10. Germline CDR1 is LNHDA and CDR2 is SQIVND (reference sequence). This CDR3 comprises 15 residues. The CDR3 spells CASSVTDRVVYGYTF. As DNA, the CDR3 is TGTGCCAGTAGTGTGACCGACAGGGTGGTCTATGGCTACACCTTC.

The chain combines TRBV5-1 with TRBJ2-2; 7 bases are shared with TRBD1. Germline V gene sequence: CDR1 SGHRS, CDR2 YFSETQ. This CDR3 has 14 amino acids. Germline trimming cut 4 bases from V and 8 bases from J; bases unmatched to any gene: 8. CDR3 residues: CASSAQGLSGELFF. CDR3 in DNA: TGCGCCAGCAGCGCACAGGGGCTGTCAGGGGAGCTGTTTTTT. Looking up the rest from reference TRBV5-1 and TRBJ2-2 gives the full variable domain: KAGVTQTPRYLIKTRGQQVTLSCSPISGHRSVSWYQQTPGQGLQFLFEYFSETQRNKGNFPGRFSGRQFSNSRSEMNVSTLELGDSALYLCASSAQGLSGELFFGEGSRLTVL.

The chain carries TRBV5-6 and TRBJ1-3; D uncertain. The CDR3 is 15 residues long. Trimming removed 0 bases from V and 0 bases from J, with 7 bases in between. Germline CDR1 is SGHDT and CDR2 is YYEEEE. The CDR3 DNA reads as TGTGCCAGCAGCTTGGGGCACATCTCTGGAAACACCATATATTTT. This sequence encodes CASSLGHISGNTIYF.

The J gene is TRBJ2-5, the V gene TRBV6-5; D perhaps matches TRBD1 (5 bases). The V end was cut by 0 bases, the J end by 12 bases, with 8 bases between. This CDR3 region has 11 residues. Germline V gene data show CDR1 as MNHEY and CDR2 as SVGAGI. CDR3 DNA sequence: TGTGCCAGCAGTTACTCTGTCAGGGAGTACTTC. Residues: CASSYSVREYF.

The chain combines TRBV6-5 with TRBJ1-2; D call uncertain. The ends were cut back, 3 bases at V and 2 bases at J, with 7 bases in the middle. The CDR3 extends over 13 amino acids. Germline V gene lookup returns CDR1 MNHEY and CDR2 SVGAGI. The DNA for the CDR3 is TGTGCCAGCAGTTATGGTCAGAACTATGGCTACACCTTC. The encoded protein is CASSYGQNYGYTF.

This sequence joins TRBV24-1 and TRBJ2-2; maybe TRBD2 (7 bases). CDR3 length: 15 amino acids. Deletions cut 5 bases from V and 3 bases from J, with 12 bases between. Germline V lookup: CDR1 KGHDR, CDR2 SFDVKD. The CDR3 protein is CATSGGGPDTGELFF. The CDR3 DNA follows: TGTGCCACCAGTGGCGGGGGCCCCGACACCGGGGAGCTGTTTTTT.

This rearrangement joins TRBV10-2 to TRBJ1-2; possibly TRBD1 for D (6 bases). Looked up from germline, CDR1 is WSHSY and CDR2 is SAAADI. CDR3 length: 15 amino acids. V was shortened by 3 bases and J by 4 bases, with 15 bases between the two germline ends. CDR3 coding DNA: TGCGCCAGCAGTGACTCTGCGGGGGGGGCCTATGGCTACACCTTC. It yields the protein CASSDSAGGAYGYTF.

This rearrangement joins TRBV27 to TRBJ2-2, with no clear D. Trimming pared 5 bases from V and 8 bases from J, leaving 9 bases between. CDR3 length equals 12 residues. CDR1 is MNHEY and CDR2 is SMNVEV in the germline V gene (reference sequence). The CDR3 DNA reads TGTGCCAGCAGTCTGGGCCGTGGGGAGCTGTTTTTT. Its protein is CASSLGRGELFF.

This chain joins TRBV5-4 and TRBJ2-3; tentative D call: TRBD2 (8 bases). The V gene lost 4 bases and the J gene lost 3 bases, with 24 bases spanning the gap. The CDR3 is made up of 18 amino acids. Germline V CDR1 and CDR2: SGHNT, YYREEE (reference sequence). This chain's CDR3 is CASSPRGPGGPATDTQYF. The CDR3 DNA reads as TGTGCCAGCAGCCCGAGGGGGCCGGGAGGGCCGGCGACAGATACGCAGTATTTT.

This clone occurred a few times. V and J are TRBV28 and TRBJ1-1; possible D gene TRBD1, 5 bases. Germline-derived CDR1 and CDR2 are MDHEN and SYDVKM. The CDR3 covers 13 residues. Trimming took off 7 bases at V and 2 bases at J, with 11 bases between the two ends. The CDR3 region is CASTGRENTEAFF. In DNA, the CDR3 is TGTGCCAGCACAGGGAGGGAAAACACTGAAGCTTTCTTT.

This clone was counted a few times. J is TRBJ1-5 and V is TRBV7-8; 7 bases are shared with TRBD1. There are 13 residues in the CDR3. The germline CDR1 and CDR2 sequences are SGHVS and FQNEAQ. V lost 9 bases, J lost 5 bases, and 7 bases stayed unmatched. The CDR3 loop reads CASGGGRDQPQHF. CDR3 in DNA: TGTGCCAGTGGAGGGGGCCGGGATCAGCCCCAGCATTTT.

This clone occurred a few times. This chain uses TRBV13 with TRBJ1-1; 7 bases map to TRBD1. After removal of 5 bases from V and 3 bases from J, the junction contained 6 bases not matched to a gene. Germline V CDR1 and CDR2: PRHDT, FYEKMQ (reference sequence). This CDR3 is built from 14 residues. The CDR3 region has the DNA TGTGCCAGCAGCCTCGGACAGGCTTACACTGAAGCTTTCTTT. Translated, it gives CASSLGQAYTEAFF.

The table lists this clone with a count of one. The V call is TRBV5-1, the J call TRBJ2-1, with 8 bases fitting TRBD2. After removal of 7 bases from V and 0 bases from J, the junction contained 6 bases not matched to a gene. Per germline, CDR1 SGHRS and CDR2 YFSETQ. This CDR3 is built from 15 residues. The CDR3 DNA follows: TGCGCCAGCGGTCTAGCGGGTAGCTCCTACAATGAGCAGTTCTTC. Translation gives CASGLAGSSYNEQFF.

The chain is built from TRBV7-3 and TRBJ2-3; no firm D call. The CDR3 consists of 15 residues. Germline CDR1 SGHTA, CDR2 FQGTGA. V gave up 2 bases and J gave up 1 base, with 10 bases separating them. CDR3 nucleotides: TGTGCCAGCAGCTTACAGGCTGCCGGCACAGATACGCAGTATTTT. Its protein product is CASSLQAAGTDTQYF.

V is TRBV6-5 and J is TRBJ1-2, with 9 bases identical to TRBD1. There are 13 residues in the CDR3. CDR1 is MNHEY, CDR2 SVGAGI, per germline. Unmatched junction bases numbered 3, after V lost 6 bases and J lost 4 bases. The DNA for the CDR3 is TGTGCCAGCAGGGAGACAGGGGGCTATGGCTACACCTTC. It yields the protein CASRETGGYGYTF.